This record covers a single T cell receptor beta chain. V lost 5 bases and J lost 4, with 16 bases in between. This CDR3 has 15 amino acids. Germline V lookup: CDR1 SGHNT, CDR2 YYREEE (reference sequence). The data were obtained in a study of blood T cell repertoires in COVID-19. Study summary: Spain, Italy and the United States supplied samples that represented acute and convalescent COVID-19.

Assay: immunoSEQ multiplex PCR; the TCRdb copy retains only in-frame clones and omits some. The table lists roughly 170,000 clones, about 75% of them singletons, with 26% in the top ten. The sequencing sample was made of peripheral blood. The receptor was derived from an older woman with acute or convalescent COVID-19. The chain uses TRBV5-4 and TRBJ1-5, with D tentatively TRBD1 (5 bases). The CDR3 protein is CASSLPGLFNQPQHF. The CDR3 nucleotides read TGTGCCAGCAGTCTCCCGGGACTTTTTAATCAGCCCCAGCATTTT.